The 16 T cell receptor beta chains listed next were all sequenced from one sample in a study of metastatic and nonmetastatic thyroid tumors. Thyroid surgery had not been preceded by any treatment in any patient. TCRdb re-clonotyped the PCR reads via MiXCR. The sample consists of over 50,000 clones, more than 25% of them appearing once. Material: blood. The origin of the receptors is a female donor with papillary thyroid cancer or a benign thyroid nodule (not recorded which). Some clones in this sample may be carry-over from other donors' samples.

The sample holds many counts of this clone. V usage is TRBV5-1 and J usage is TRBJ2-1; 7 bases align to TRBD2. V lost 3 bases and J lost 2; bases outside the gene matches: 8. The germline V gene encodes CDR1 SGHRS and CDR2 YFSETQ. CDR3 length: 16 amino acids. CDR3: CASSWNPSGPYNEQFF. The CDR3 region has the DNA TGCGCCAGCAGCTGGAACCCTAGCGGACCCTACAATGAGCAGTTCTTC.

This clone came up a few times. The sample holds other DNA sequences that translate to the same CDR3. V usage is TRBV30 and J usage is TRBJ2-7; 8 nucleotides agree with TRBD2. CDR1 is GTSNPN and CDR2 is SVGIG in the germline V gene (reference sequence). The J segment lost 5 bases and the V segment lost 3 bases, leaving 12 bases of the junction unmatched. The CDR3 is 15 amino acids. The CDR3 DNA reads TGTGCCTGGAGCGTCAAAACGGGAGGGTGGAACGAGCAGTACTTC. This encodes CAWSVKTGGWNEQYF. The full variable domain, in which reference TRBV30 and TRBJ2-7 provide the parts outside the CDR3, is SQTIHQWPATLVQPVGSPLSLECTVEGTSNPNLYWYRQAAGRGLQLLFYSVGIGQISSEVPQNLSASRPQDRQFILSSKKLLLSDSGFYLCAWSVKTGGWNEQYFGPGTRLTVT.

The chain uses TRBV19 and TRBJ1-1; D is possibly TRBD1 (6 bases). This CDR3 is 16 amino acids long. Germline V gives CDR1 LNHDA, CDR2 SQIVND (reference sequence). V lost 6 bases, J lost 4 bases, and 21 bases lay in between. The CDR3 sequence is CASRNGGQSRGTEAFF. CDR3 coding DNA: TGTGCCAGTAGAAACGGGGGGCAGTCCAGGGGCACTGAAGCTTTCTTT.

This clone was counted at least ten times. This rearrangement joins TRBV28 to TRBJ2-6; no reliable D call. Germline CDR1 and CDR2: MDHEN and SYDVKM. Trimming stripped 5 bases from V and 12 bases from J, with 14 bases between. The CDR3 consists of 13 residues. The CDR3 bases are TGTGCCAGCAGTCCCTCCCCAGTTAGCGTCCTGACTTTC. This sequence encodes CASSPSPVSVLTF. Using reference TRBV28 and TRBJ2-6 for the parts outside the CDR3, the full variable domain is DVKVTQSSRYLVKRTGEKVFLECVQDMDHENMFWYRQDPGLGLRLIYFSYDVKMKEKGDIPEGYSVSREKKERFSLILESASTNQTSMYLCASSPSPVSVLTFGAGSRLTVL.

This clone was observed a few times. V gene TRBV27 combines with J gene TRBJ2-7; no clear D. Germline CDR1 reads MNHEY; CDR2 reads SMNVEV (reference sequence). The CDR3 is made up of 11 amino acids. V was shortened by 6 bases and J by 6 bases, with 9 bases between the two germline ends. This CDR3 reads CASRANGEQYF. CDR3 DNA: TGTGCCAGCAGGGCGAACGGCGAGCAGTACTTC.

There are a few counts of this clone. This chain joins TRBV19 and TRBJ2-1; a weak D match, TRBD1 (6 bases). Trimming took off 9 bases at V and 10 bases at J, with 13 bases between the two ends. The germline V gene has CDR1 LNHDA and CDR2 SQIVND (reference sequence). The CDR3 spans 11 residues. The CDR3 DNA reads as TGTGCCAGCACAGGGTCCGGGGAGCAGTTCTTC. Protein product: CASTGSGEQFF.

This clone was counted ten times or more. The gene calls are TRBV14 and TRBJ1-2; a weak D match, TRBD1 (6 bases). The germline V gene has CDR1 SGHDN and CDR2 FVKESK. The CDR3 sequence is 14 residues long. V was shortened by 1 base and J by 4 bases, with 10 bases between the two germline ends. The CDR3 DNA follows: TGTGCCAGCAGCCAAGTGCCGGGGGCCTATGGCTACACCTTC. It is translated as CASSQVPGAYGYTF.

V gene TRBV7-2 combines with J gene TRBJ2-3; 8 bases are shared with TRBD1. Germline V CDR1 and CDR2: SGHTA, FQGNSA. CDR3 length: 16 amino acids. V lost 5 bases, J lost 0 bases, and 7 bases stayed unmatched. CDR3 region: CASSPWTGSSTDTQYF. The CDR3 DNA sequence: TGTGCCAGCAGCCCGTGGACAGGGTCTAGCACAGATACGCAGTATTTT.

A few counts support this clone. The gene calls are TRBV5-1 and TRBJ2-1; weak D call: TRBD2 (5 bases). Germline V gene lookup returns CDR1 SGHRS and CDR2 YFSETQ. The CDR3 consists of 13 residues. V was trimmed by 5 bases and J by 10 bases, leaving 16 bases between them. In nucleotides, the CDR3 is TGCGCCAGCAGGATTGCGGGCACGGTGGAGCAGTTCTTC. Translated: CASRIAGTVEQFF.

The chain is built from TRBV2 and TRBJ2-3, with no clear D. CDR1 is SNHLY and CDR2 is FYNNEI in the germline V gene. The V end was cut by 6 bases, the J end by 2 bases, with 6 bases between. The length of the CDR3 is 12 residues. The CDR3 spells CASSSNTDTQYF. The CDR3 DNA is TGTGCCAGCAGCTCCAACACAGATACGCAGTATTTT.

This clone was found a few times. This rearrangement joins TRBV5-1 to TRBJ2-2; possible D gene TRBD2, 6 bases. The CDR3 extends over 14 amino acids. In germline, CDR1 is SGHRS, CDR2 YFSETQ. V was pared by 0 bases and J by 4 bases, with 7 bases between. In DNA, the CDR3 is TGCGCCAGCAGCTTGGGGGAGGCCACCGGGGAGCTGTTTTTT. Translating gives CASSLGEATGELFF.

This clone was seen only a few times. The chain combines TRBV12-3 or TRBV12-4 with TRBJ2-7; D could derive from TRBD1 or TRBD2 (5 bases each). Trimming stripped 2 bases from V and 2 bases from J, with 22 bases between. This CDR3 is built from 18 residues. The CDR3, as DNA: TGTGCCAGCAGTTTAATAGCAGGGAGCCTCACCTCAACCTACGAGCAGTACTTC. The encoded protein is CASSLIAGSLTSTYEQYF.

This chain connects TRBV19 to TRBJ2-1, with D possibly TRBD2 on 6 matching bases. The V and J ends lost 8 bases and 6 bases respectively, with 14 bases between them. The CDR3 contains 13 residues. Germline V gene data show CDR1 as LNHDA and CDR2 as SQIVND (reference sequence). In DNA, the CDR3 is TGTGCCAGTCGCGGGGAGGCACGCAATGAGCAGTTCTTC. This codes for CASRGEARNEQFF.

This clone was counted between two and nine times. The chain carries TRBV20-1 and TRBJ1-6, with TRBD1 matching 10 bases. The CDR3 spans 13 residues. The V and J ends lost 6 bases and 10 bases, in that order; junction bases with no gene match: 6. Germline V gene lookup returns CDR1 DFQATT and CDR2 SNEGSKA (reference sequence). This CDR3 is CSAGTGEGSPLHF. The CDR3 nucleotides are TGCAGTGCCGGGACAGGGGAAGGGTCACCCCTCCACTTT.

The J gene is TRBJ2-3, the V gene TRBV20-1; TRBD1 aligns across 11 bases. This CDR3 spans 13 amino acids. The germline V gene has CDR1 DFQATT and CDR2 SNEGSKA (reference sequence). With 6 bases clipped from V and 5 bases from J, the junction kept 4 bases outside the gene matches. The CDR3 loop reads CSAGQGAIDTQYF. The CDR3 DNA sequence: TGCAGTGCCGGACAGGGGGCTATAGATACGCAGTATTTT.

This clone came up many times. The genes are TRBV25-1 and TRBJ2-6, with 9 positions matching TRBD1. Trimming cost V 6 bases and J 4 bases; bases outside gene matches: 16. Germline assignment: CDR1 MGHDK and CDR2 SYGVNS. The CDR3 has 19 amino acids. As DNA, the CDR3 is TGTGCCAGCAGCGCTGACAGGGGGGACATTTCTTCGGGGGCCAACGTCCTGACTTTC. Translating it yields CASSADRGDISSGANVLTF.